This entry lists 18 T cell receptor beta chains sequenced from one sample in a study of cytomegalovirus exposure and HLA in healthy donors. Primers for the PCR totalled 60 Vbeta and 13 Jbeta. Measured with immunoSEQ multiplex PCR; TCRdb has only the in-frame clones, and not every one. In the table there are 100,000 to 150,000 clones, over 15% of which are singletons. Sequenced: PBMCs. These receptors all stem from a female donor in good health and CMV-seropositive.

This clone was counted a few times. CDR3 sequence: CASSIQGVGTEAFF. The CDR3 nucleotides are TGTGCCAGTAGTATCCAGGGGGTGGGGACTGAAGCTTTCTTT. V gene TRBV19 combines with J gene TRBJ1-1; TRBD1 aligns across 7 bases. Germline trimming cut 3 bases from V and 5 bases from J; bases unmatched to any gene: 6. The CDR3 length is 14 residues. Germline lookup yields CDR1 LNHDA and CDR2 SQIVND (reference sequence).

The CDR3 is CASSIGQGSNQPQHF. CDR3 coding DNA: TGTGCCAGTAGTATAGGCCAGGGGAGCAATCAGCCCCAGCATTTT. The chain couples TRBV19 to TRBJ1-5, with a possible D match to TRBD1 (6 bases). Per germline, CDR1 LNHDA and CDR2 SQIVND (reference sequence). Trimming cost V 1 base and J 1 base, with 8 bases left between them. The CDR3 runs 15 residues.

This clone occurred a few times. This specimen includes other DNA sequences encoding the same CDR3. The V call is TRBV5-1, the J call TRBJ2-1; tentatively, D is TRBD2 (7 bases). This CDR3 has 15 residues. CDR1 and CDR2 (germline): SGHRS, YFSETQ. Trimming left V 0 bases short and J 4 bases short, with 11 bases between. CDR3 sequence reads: CASSLVGGAYNEQFF. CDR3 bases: TGCGCCAGCAGCTTGGTTGGGGGGGCTTACAATGAGCAGTTCTTC.

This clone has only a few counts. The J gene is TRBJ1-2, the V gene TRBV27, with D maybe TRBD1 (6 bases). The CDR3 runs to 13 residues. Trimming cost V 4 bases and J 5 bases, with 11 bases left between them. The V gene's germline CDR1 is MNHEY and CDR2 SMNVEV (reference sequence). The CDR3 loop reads CASSYRQAYGYTF. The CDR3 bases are TGTGCCAGCAGTTACCGACAGGCGTATGGCTACACCTTC.

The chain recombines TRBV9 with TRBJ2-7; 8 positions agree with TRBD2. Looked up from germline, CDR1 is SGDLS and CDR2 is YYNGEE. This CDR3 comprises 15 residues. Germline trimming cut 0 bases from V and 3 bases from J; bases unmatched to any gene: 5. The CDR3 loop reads CASSVDLAGDYEQYF. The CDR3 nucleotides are TGTGCCAGCAGCGTAGACCTAGCGGGTGACTACGAGCAGTACTTC.

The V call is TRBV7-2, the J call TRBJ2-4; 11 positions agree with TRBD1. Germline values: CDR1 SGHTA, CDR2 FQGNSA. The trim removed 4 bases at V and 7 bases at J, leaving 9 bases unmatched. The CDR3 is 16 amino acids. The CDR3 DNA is TGTGCCAGCAGCTACAGCTCCGGGACAGGGGGTAACATTCAGTACTTC. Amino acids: CASSYSSGTGGNIQYF.

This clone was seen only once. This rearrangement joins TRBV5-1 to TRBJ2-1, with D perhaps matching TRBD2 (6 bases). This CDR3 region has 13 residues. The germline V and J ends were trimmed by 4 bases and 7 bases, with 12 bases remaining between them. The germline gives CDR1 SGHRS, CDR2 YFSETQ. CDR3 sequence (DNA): TGCGCCAGCAGCGGCGTGGGACTTAATGAGCAGTTCTTC. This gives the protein CASSGVGLNEQFF.

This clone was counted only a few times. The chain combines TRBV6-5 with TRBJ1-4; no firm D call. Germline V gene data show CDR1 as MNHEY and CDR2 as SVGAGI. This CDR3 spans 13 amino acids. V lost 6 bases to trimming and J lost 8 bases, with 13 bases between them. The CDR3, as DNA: TGTGCCAGCAGCTGGCAGGTGAACGAAAAACTGTTTTTT. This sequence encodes CASSWQVNEKLFF.

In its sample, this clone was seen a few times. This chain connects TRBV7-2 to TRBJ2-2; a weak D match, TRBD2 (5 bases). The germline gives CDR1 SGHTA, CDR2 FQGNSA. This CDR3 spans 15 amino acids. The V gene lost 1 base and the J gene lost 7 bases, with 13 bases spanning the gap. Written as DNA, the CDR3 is TGTGCCAGCAGCTTAGAGGTCGGTCGGGGCGGGGAGCTGTTTTTT. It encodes CASSLEVGRGGELFF.

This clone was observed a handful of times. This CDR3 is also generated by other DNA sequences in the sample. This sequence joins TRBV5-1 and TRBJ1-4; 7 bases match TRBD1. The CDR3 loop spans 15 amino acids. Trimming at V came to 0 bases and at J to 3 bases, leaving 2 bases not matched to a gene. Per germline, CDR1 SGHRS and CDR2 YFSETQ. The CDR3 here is CASSLARGANEKLFF. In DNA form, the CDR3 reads TGCGCCAGCAGCTTGGCCAGGGGGGCTAATGAAAAACTGTTTTTT.

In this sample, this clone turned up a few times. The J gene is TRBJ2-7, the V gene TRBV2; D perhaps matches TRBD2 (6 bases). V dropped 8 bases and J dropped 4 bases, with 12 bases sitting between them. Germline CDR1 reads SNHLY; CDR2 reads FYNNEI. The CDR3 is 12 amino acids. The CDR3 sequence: CASEAGRYEQYF. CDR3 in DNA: TGTGCCAGCGAGGCGGGACGATACGAGCAGTACTTC.

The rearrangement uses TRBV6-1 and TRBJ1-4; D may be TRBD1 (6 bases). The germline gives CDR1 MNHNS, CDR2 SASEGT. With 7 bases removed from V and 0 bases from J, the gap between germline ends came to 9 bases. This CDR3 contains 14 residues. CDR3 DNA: TGTGCCAGCACGCAGGGGCCAACTAATGAAAAACTGTTTTTT. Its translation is CASTQGPTNEKLFF.

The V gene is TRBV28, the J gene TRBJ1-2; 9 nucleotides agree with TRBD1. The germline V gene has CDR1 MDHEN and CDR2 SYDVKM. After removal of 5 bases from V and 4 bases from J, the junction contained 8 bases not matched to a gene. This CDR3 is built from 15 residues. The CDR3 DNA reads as TGTGCCAGCAGTCCCGGACAGGGGTTTATCTATGGCTACACCTTC. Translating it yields CASSPGQGFIYGYTF.

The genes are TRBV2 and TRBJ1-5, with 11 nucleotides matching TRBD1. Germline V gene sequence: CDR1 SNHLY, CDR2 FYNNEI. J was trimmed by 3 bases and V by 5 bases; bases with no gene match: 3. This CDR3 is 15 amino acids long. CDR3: CASSWDRGYNQPQHF. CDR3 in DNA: TGTGCCAGCAGTTGGGACAGGGGGTACAATCAGCCCCAGCATTTT.

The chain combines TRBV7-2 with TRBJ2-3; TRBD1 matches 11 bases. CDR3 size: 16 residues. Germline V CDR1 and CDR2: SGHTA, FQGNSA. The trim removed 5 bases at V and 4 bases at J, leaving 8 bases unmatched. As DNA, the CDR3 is TGTGCCAGCAGCCTATCGGGACAGGGGGTCGCAGATACGCAGTATTTT. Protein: CASSLSGQGVADTQYF. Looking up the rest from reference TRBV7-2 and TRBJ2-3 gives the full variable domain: GAGVSQSPSNKVTEKGKDVELRCDPISGHTALYWYRQSLGQGLEFLIYFQGNSAPDKSGLPSDRFSAERTGGSVSTLTIQRTQQEDSAVYLCASSLSGQGVADTQYFGPGTRLTVL.

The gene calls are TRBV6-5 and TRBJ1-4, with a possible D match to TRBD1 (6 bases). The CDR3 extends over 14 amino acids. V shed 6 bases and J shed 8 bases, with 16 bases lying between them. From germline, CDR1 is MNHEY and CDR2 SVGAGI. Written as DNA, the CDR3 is TGTGCCAGCAGGGGAGCGGGGGGCGTCGAAAAACTGTTTTTT. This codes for CASRGAGGVEKLFF.

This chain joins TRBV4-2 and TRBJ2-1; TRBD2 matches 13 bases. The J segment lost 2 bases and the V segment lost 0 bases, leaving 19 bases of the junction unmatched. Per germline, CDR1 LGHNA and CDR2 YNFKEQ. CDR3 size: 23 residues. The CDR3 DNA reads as TGTGCCAGCAGCCAAGATGGTCCCCGACTAGCGGGAGGTTATTTTGTGGCCTACAATGAGCAGTTCTTC. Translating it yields CASSQDGPRLAGGYFVAYNEQFF.

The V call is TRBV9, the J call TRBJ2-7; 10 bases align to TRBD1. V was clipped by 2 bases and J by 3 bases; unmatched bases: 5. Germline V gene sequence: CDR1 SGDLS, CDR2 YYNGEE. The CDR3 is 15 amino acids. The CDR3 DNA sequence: TGTGCCAGCAGCGTGGGACAGGGGAATTACTACGAGCAGTACTTC. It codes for CASSVGQGNYYEQYF.